This TCR beta chain was sequenced for a study of blood T cell repertoires in COVID-19. Study-level information: Both acute and convalescent COVID-19 samples were obtained from the United States, Italy and Spain. Nucleic acid was either cDNA or gDNA, and it came from T cells, B-cell-depleted T cells, or PBMCs.

In the authors' workflow: Amplification of reference gene primers provided the estimated nucleated cell counts. Libraries were prepared by immunoSEQ multiplex PCR; TCRdb keeps only in-frame clonotypes and omits some of them. Clone size and V and J calls were adopted from that table, with D and trimming inferred from the DNA. The sample has under 150,000 clones; over 75% are singletons. Germline CDR1 and CDR2: SGHNT and YYREEE (reference sequence). Trimming removed 3 bases from V and 3 bases from J, with 10 bases in between. This CDR3 contains 15 residues. The sample comprised peripheral blood. This TCR was sampled from an elderly man with acute or convalescent COVID-19. The rearrangement uses TRBV5-4 and TRBJ2-6; possible D gene TRBD2, 7 bases. The CDR3 sequence: CASSYRDYGANVLTF. The CDR3 DNA is TGTGCCAGCAGCTACAGGGACTATGGGGCCAACGTCCTGACTTTC.